This T cell receptor (beta chain) came from a study of T cell changes during pregnancy in multiple sclerosis. From germline, CDR1 is SGDLS and CDR2 YYNGEE. Trimming removed 0 bases at V and 4 bases at J, with 8 bases between. The CDR3 loop spans 14 amino acids. Measured with immunoSEQ multiplex PCR; TCRdb has only the in-frame clones, and not every one. The table includes 14,000 to 15,000 clones, 80% to 90% detected once. The sample consisted of CD8+ T cells from peripheral blood mononuclear cells, taken in the first trimester of pregnancy. The clonotype was recovered from a female donor with multiple sclerosis, enrolled in a pregnancy study. V is TRBV9 and J is TRBJ2-1; D perhaps matches TRBD1 (6 bases). CDR3 protein: CASSVDQGYNEQFF. The CDR3 coding sequence is TGTGCCAGCAGCGTAGATCAGGGGTACAATGAGCAGTTCTTC.